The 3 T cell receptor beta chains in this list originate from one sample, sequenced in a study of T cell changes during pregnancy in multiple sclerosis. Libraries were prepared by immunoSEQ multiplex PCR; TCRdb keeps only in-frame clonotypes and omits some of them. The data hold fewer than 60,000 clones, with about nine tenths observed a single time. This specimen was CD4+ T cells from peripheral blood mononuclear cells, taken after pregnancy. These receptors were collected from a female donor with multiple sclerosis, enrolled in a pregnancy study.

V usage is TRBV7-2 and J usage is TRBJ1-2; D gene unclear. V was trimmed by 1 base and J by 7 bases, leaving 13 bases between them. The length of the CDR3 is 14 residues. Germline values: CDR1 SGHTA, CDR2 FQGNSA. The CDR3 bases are TGTGCCAGCAGCTTAGAGGGCCACGGGGTTGGCTACACCTTC. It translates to CASSLEGHGVGYTF.

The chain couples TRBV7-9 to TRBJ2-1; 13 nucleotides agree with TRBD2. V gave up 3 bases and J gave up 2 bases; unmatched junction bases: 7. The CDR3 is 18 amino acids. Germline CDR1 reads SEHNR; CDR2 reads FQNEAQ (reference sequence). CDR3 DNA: TGTGCCAGCAGCTTTGCGGGACTAGCGGGACATACCTACAATGAGCAGTTCTTC. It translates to CASSFAGLAGHTYNEQFF.

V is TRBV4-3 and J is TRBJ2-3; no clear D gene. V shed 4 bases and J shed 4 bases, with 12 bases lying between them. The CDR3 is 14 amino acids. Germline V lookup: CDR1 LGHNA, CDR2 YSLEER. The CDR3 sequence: CASSRSLAPDTQYF. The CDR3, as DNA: TGCGCCAGCAGCCGTTCCTTAGCACCAGATACGCAGTATTTT.